The rows below give T cell receptor beta chains drawn from one sample of a study of cytomegalovirus exposure and HLA in healthy donors. Some clones are missing from TCRdb's copy, which holds only in-frame ones; the method was immunoSEQ multiplex PCR. The sample has 150,000 to 250,000 clones; 65% to 80% are singletons. Sequencing input: PBMCs. These receptors were obtained from a woman in her twenties or thirties in good health and CMV-seropositive. CDR3s include the opening cysteine and the closing phenylalanine or tryptophan. The D gene is left open where the match is weak. Clone size is not always given. Where it is, it says once, few, many or a class for expanded clones.

size	J	D	V	CDR3	DNA
NA	TRBJ1-4	TRBD1	TRBV5-1	CASSLRGQGSVTNEKLFF	TGCGCCAGCAGCTTGCGCGGACAGGGGAGTGTGACTAATGAAAAACTGTTTTTT
NA	TRBJ1-1	NA	TRBV10-3	CAISESPGSTEAFF	TGTGCCATCAGTGAGTCGCCGGGGAGCACTGAAGCTTTCTTT
NA	TRBJ2-7	NA	TRBV9	CASSVGGAGYEQYF	TGTGCCAGCAGCGTAGGTGGCGCAGGCTACGAGCAGTACTTC
NA	TRBJ2-1	TRBD2	TRBV12-5	CASGLGGLAGPNEQFF	TGTGCTAGTGGTTTGGGGGGACTAGCGGGACCCAATGAGCAGTTCTTC
NA	TRBJ2-7	NA	TRBV5-1	CASSVSSPYEQYF	TGCGCCAGCAGCGTGTCGAGCCCCTACGAGCAGTACTTC
NA	TRBJ1-1	NA	TRBV27	CASSLRSPGVAFF	TGTGCCAGCAGTTTAAGATCTCCAGGGGTCGCTTTCTTT
NA	TRBJ2-7	NA	TRBV4-1	CASSHSGSPGEQYF	TGCGCCAGCAGCCACTCCGGGTCTCCAGGGGAGCAGTACTTC
NA	TRBJ1-3	NA	TRBV6-1	CASSGGAHWDTIYF	TGTGCCAGCAGCGGCGGCGCCCACTGGGACACCATATATTTT
NA	TRBJ1-1	NA	TRBV18	CASSPSSGGTEAFF	TGTGCCAGCTCACCGTCTTCCGGGGGCACTGAAGCTTTCTTT
NA	TRBJ1-3	TRBD1	TRBV6-6	CASRAQGSGNTIYF	TGTGCCAGCAGGGCACAGGGGTCGGGAAACACCATATATTTT
NA	TRBJ2-5	NA	TRBV5-4	CASSPHKGPYQETQYF	TGTGCCAGCAGCCCGCACAAGGGGCCCTACCAAGAGACCCAGTACTTC
NA	TRBJ2-1	NA	TRBV11-2	CASSLEGGTALGEQFF	TGTGCCAGCAGCTTAGAAGGCGGGACCGCCCTAGGTGAGCAGTTCTTC
NA	TRBJ2-5	TRBD2	TRBV30	CAWTLRGSGRQTQYF	TGTGCCTGGACCCTACGGGGTAGCGGGAGACAGACCCAGTACTTC
NA	TRBJ2-2	TRBD1	TRBV5-6	CASSSGQGSTGELFF	TGTGCCAGCAGCTCGGGACAGGGGAGCACCGGGGAGCTGTTTTTT
NA	TRBJ2-1	NA	TRBV12-5	CASGLVTAYNEQFF	TGTGCTAGTGGTTTGGTAACGGCCTACAATGAGCAGTTCTTC
few	TRBJ2-1	NA	TRBV5-1	CASSYAGAVFHEQFF	TGCGCCAGCAGCTATGCAGGGGCGGTGTTTCATGAGCAGTTCTTC
once	TRBJ1-2	NA	TRBV9	CASSVARAPYGYTF	TGTGCCAGCAGCGTAGCGCGCGCCCCTTATGGCTACACCTTC
few	TRBJ2-1	TRBD2	TRBV7-9	CASSSSGTYNEQFF	TGTGCCAGCAGCTCCAGCGGGACCTACAATGAGCAGTTCTTC
NA	TRBJ2-7	NA	TRBV15	CATSRSFLGGSYEQYF	TGTGCCACCAGCAGATCCTTTCTTGGGGGGTCCTACGAGCAGTACTTC
NA	TRBJ2-3	TRBD2	TRBV29-1	CSVEDPGLAGVDTQYF	TGCAGCGTTGAAGACCCGGGACTAGCGGGAGTAGATACGCAGTATTTT
NA	TRBJ2-7	NA	TRBV15	CATSSGGRDTSYEQYF	TGTGCCACCAGCAGCGGGGGGAGGGACACCTCCTACGAGCAGTACTTC
NA	TRBJ2-1	TRBD2	TRBV7-2	CASSPRTSAYNEQFF	TGTGCCAGCAGCCCTAGGACTAGCGCCTACAATGAGCAGTTCTTC